The clone carrying this T cell receptor (beta chain) came up once. Its antigen is unknown. An Oncomine TCR Beta short-read assay was used to sequence the DNA from cultured CD4+ T cells. TCRdb used MiXCR to reprocess the PCR reads, holding one entry per CDR3 protein. This table has under 20,000 distinct CDR3 sequences, roughly half appearing once. The sample comes from a study of vaccination and CD4 T cells after COVID-19. Study information: Cells received overlapping spike peptides from SARS-CoV-2, HCoV-NL63, HCoV-OC43 and HCoV-229E as stimulation. As control conditions, cultures were given either a CEFX pool serving as positive control, an HIV-1 Nef pool, or no peptide at all.

Treatment of the sample: roughly 10-day PBMC culture with coronavirus spike peptide pools or control peptides (ViraFEST assay). Following expansion of antigen-specific T cells with peptide pools, ViraFEST then sequenced TCRs. Cultures of PBMCs, 1.5 million to 2 million per well, were set up with around 9.7 IU/ml IL-2 and about 10 ug/ml peptide pools. This clonotype originated in a human donor who had recovered from COVID-19. This specimen consisted of CD4+ T cells from blood, cultured in vitro, obtained before SARS-CoV-2 vaccination.

DNA for the CDR3: TGTGCCAGCAGCTTGGCCACAGGGAAGGACAATCAGCCCCAGCATTTT. This translates into CASSLATGKDNQPQHF. The chain joins TRBV5-5 to TRBJ1-5, with D possibly matching TRBD1 (6 bases). V lost 0 bases to trimming and J lost 3 bases, with 13 bases between them. CDR1 SGHKS and CDR2 YYEKEE come from the germline V gene (reference sequence). This CDR3 comprises 16 residues.